This T cell receptor beta chain was sequenced for a study of cytomegalovirus exposure and HLA in healthy donors (dated by TCRdb to 2017 to 2019). Looking at the study overall: According to an earlier analysis of around 600 of the donors, about 179 million T cells yielded over 90 million unique TCR beta sequences and around 280 Gb of sequence data. All discovery cohort repertoires had been generated using a single sequencing platform. In a later analysis, previously published TCR beta repertoires from 666 donors were re-analyzed and high-resolution HLA genotyping was added so that TCR occurrence patterns could be studied. In a later genetic analysis, genome-wide SNP genotypes for about three fifths of the 666 donors were used, and that subset was treated as a discovery cohort. Class I and class II HLA loci were covered by the typing at four-digit resolution. Roughly five DR-DQ haplotypes were handled as single units for association and clustering because linkage in the cohort was strong. An early release that covered fewer than 750 HLA-typed donors contained 300 to 350 gigabases of sequencing data and around 85 million unique TCR sequences. To predict cytomegalovirus infection status, the study combined high-throughput TCR immunosequencing, statistical association of individual TCRs with disease status, and machine learning. The study profiled the T cell repertoires of under 850 subjects by immunosequencing and related them to cytomegalovirus serostatus. Across 398 genotyped donors of the cohort, an average of about 200,000 unique TCR beta nucleotide sequences per donor were sequenced, and 15% to 20% of those sequences were non-productive. The later analysis used no new phenotypic data to find candidate immune exposures, relying instead on TCR beta sequences and their occurrence across donors. The aim of the study was to test whether cataloging public T cell receptors could identify signatures of past pathogen exposure. The genetic ancestry cluster associated with self-reported Caucasian donors included 65% to 90% of the roughly 400 genotyped donors. Donor age, sex, ethnicity and CMV serostatus were compiled alongside the repertoire data. An earlier analysis of 587 of the donors applied high-throughput TCR beta sequencing to assess whether each TCR beta V gene segment acted as functional or pseudogenic. In addition to the first cohort of 666 subjects, a separate validation cohort of 130 or so different subjects was used. The number of donors typed differed by locus, with 629-630 for A, B, C, DRB1 and DQB1, roughly 520 for DQA1, 600 to 610 for DPA1, and approximately 470 for DPB1.

According to the germline V gene (reference sequence), CDR1 reads LNHDA and CDR2 reads SQIVND. From the cysteine through the phenylalanine, the CDR3 covers 15 amino acids. Just CDR3 DNA is preserved here, 45 bases in frame from base 1. V lost 5 bases and J lost 2 bases, and the count of bases not matched to a germline gene is 5. Results the study describes overall, beyond this receptor: A later genetic analysis reported fewer N-insertions in productive TCRs among donors in an Asian-associated ancestry cluster than the approximately 700-donor mean. The classifier was reported to diagnose cytomegalovirus status with high specificity and sensitivity in both the original and validation cohorts. According to a later analysis, most CMV-associated TCR beta chains appeared to be HLA-restricted, and the HLA associations seemed to be driven largely by CMV exposure. The study listed 150 to 200 TCR beta chains as associated with cytomegalovirus. This cohort had only TCR beta chains sequenced, and the lack of alpha or paired-chain data limited which features could be detected. Broadly in line with IMGT annotations, most TCR beta V segments showed up in productive rearrangements about 87% or about 30% of the time in an earlier analysis of approximately 600 of the donors. When HLA alleles, especially DR and DQ, strongly co-occurred, TCR associations were difficult to assign to individual alleles. A later analysis associated about 18,000 TCR beta sequences with specific HLA alleles at a false discovery rate of 0.05. A further reported finding was that TCR beta sequences accurately predicted the HLA-A and HLA-B alleles for most subjects in the first cohort. Some IMGT-functional V segments, including TRBV6-2 and TRBV6-3, could not be told apart with the 87-base-pair reads, so those segments were excluded. The authors suggested that the approach could potentially be generalized to other disease states and immunological phenotypes. Three of the identified cytomegalovirus-associated TCR beta chains were confirmed in vitro to be specific for cytomegalovirus antigens. The presence/absence analyses assumed that sequencing depth was roughly uniform across donors, and that assumption may not be true. Most TCR sequences were observed very rarely across donors, whereas some public TCRs were present in many individuals. A later analysis reported that several top co-occurrence clusters appeared linked to parvovirus B19, influenza, CMV and Epstein-Barr virus. The earlier analysis of 450 to 700 of the donors excluded around 17 rarely observed V segments, including chromosome 9 orphons, because counts were too low. A later genetic analysis associated a missense DCLRE1C variant with V-gene and J-gene trimming of TCR beta chains, and an independent cohort replicated the association. HLA typing was unavailable for some donors at each locus, so association tests used only the typed subset. The sequencing pipeline was judged likely to have produced a cluster of highly shared sequence variants as a technical artifact. In a later analysis, HLA-associated TCR beta chains showed more clonal expansion and lower generation probabilities than non-associated chains that were equally common. For the cohort, immune exposure information was limited to CMV serostatus. A later analysis found that TCR association rates varied across HLA loci, with DRB1 alleles showing the most associated TCRs and HLA-C alleles the fewest. Correlated functional status among segregating V segments might be attributable to linkage disequilibrium, but an unknown experimental factor could not be ruled out.

The cohort consisted of some 730 healthy bone marrow donors. At the time of sampling, all cohort members were nominally healthy, though unrecorded immune exposures were likely present. The donor was CMV seronegative and belonged to the group of roughly 330 seronegative cohort members. A peripheral blood sample was collected from each donor, and TCR beta sequencing was performed on peripheral blood mononuclear cells. The Qiagen DNeasy Blood Extraction Kit was used to extract genomic DNA from the blood cell samples. Library method: the immunoSEQ multiplex PCR assay. For the multiplex PCR, a mixture combining 60 forward primers for TCR Vbeta segments and 13 reverse primers for TCR Jbeta segments was used. Amplification of the CDR3 region of rearranged TCR beta genes was performed with a multiplex PCR assay on genomic DNA. On the Illumina HiSeq System, the amplified TCR beta libraries were sequenced as 87-base-pair reads. The study's processing was this. A later analysis counted approximately 84 million unique TCR beta chains across the roughly 700 repertoires, and roughly 10 million of these chains were shared by at least two donors. Raw reads were error-corrected and collapsed into unique sequences with a nearest-neighbor algorithm that merged closely related sequences to remove PCR and sequencing errors. To assign V, D and J gene segments, CDR3 sequences were aligned to IMGT reference sequences. For a sequence to be retained, a match of at least six nucleotides was required to both a V gene segment and a J gene segment. A rearrangement counted as productive if the CDR3 had no stop codons and remained in frame with V and J, and every other rearrangement counted as non-productive. Following IMGT convention, CDR3 was defined as the stretch from the second conserved V-encoded cysteine to the conserved J-encoded phenylalanine. The earlier analysis of approximately 500 of the donors excluded sequences that lacked an unambiguous match to a single V gene segment. An earlier analysis of under 750 of the donors called V segments functional above 56.7% productive rearrangements and segregating when the between-donor standard deviation exceeded 5%. To diagnose cytomegalovirus status from the catalog of TCR beta chain sequences, a statistical classification framework was built. In a later analysis, V and J genes were assigned by comparing TCR nucleotide sequences against IMGT/GENE-DB human TR gene sequences. In a later analysis, CDR3 sequences and most-parsimonious VDJ recombination scenarios were assigned using the TCRdist pipeline. In a later analysis, each TCR beta chain was defined by its CDR3 amino acid sequence together with its V-gene family, and reads lacking a unique V-gene family were excluded. To address suspected cross-contamination and a sequencing artifact, a later analysis removed 592 highly shared, low-generation-probability nucleotide sequences. In a later analysis, a clonal expansion index for each public chain was calculated from normalized within-repertoire ranks of inferred template counts. In a later analysis, generation probabilities were computed using a VDJ recombination model fitted to out-of-frame rearrangements, and the results were checked against IGoR. In a later analysis, TCR-TCR, TCR-HLA and TCR-CMV co-occurrence was scored with hypergeometric tests, and a repertoire-size bias correction was applied to TCR pairs. False discovery rates were estimated in a later analysis by permuting HLA or CMV assignments 20 times. In a later analysis, co-occurring TCRs were grouped with DBSCAN, and TCRdist sequence similarity was added when clustering was performed within HLA-allele-positive subsets. Co-occurrence clustering excluded repertoires with fewer than 30,000 or more than 120,000 public chains, plus five with anomalous nucleotide sharing. Drawn from immuneACCESS, this table holds only the in-frame rearrangements with V and J called that TCRdb kept. Clones are partly lost; checked studies trace under half to an unresolved V gene and leave the rest unexplained. That table is the source of V, J and clone size, and D and trimming were worked out from the DNA. The sample table shows about 220,000 clones, and 76% are seen once. The top ten clones comprise under 0.8% of the sample.

This clone appeared once. Its target antigen remains unknown. Qualities for individual bases were not recorded, and no much larger clone is one base off. This TCR was sampled from a man between 18 and 35 years old in good health and CMV-seronegative. Material: PBMCs. The rearrangement combines TRBV19 with TRBJ2-1, with 8 bases matching TRBD2. The DNA is TGTGCCAGTAGTGTTAGCGGGACCCCCTACAATGAGCAGTTCTTC. It is translated as CASSVSGTPYNEQFF. Supplemented by the reference TRBV19 and TRBJ2-1 proteins around the CDR3, the complete variable domain is DGGITQSPKYLFRKEGQNVTLSCEQNLNHDAMYWYRQDPGQGLRLIYYSQIVNDFQKGDIAEGYSVSREKKESFPLTVTSAQKNPTAFYLCASSVSGTPYNEQFFGPGTRLTVL.